The next 20 T cell receptor beta chains were all read from a single sample in a study of T cell repertoires in cytomegalovirus infection. TCRdb reprocessed the reads with MiXCR, giving one entry per CDR3 protein. This sample has approximately 73,000 distinct CDR3 sequences, with around 37% found just once. The antigens of these receptors remain unknown. The source was CD8+ T cells from cultured PBMCs, collected from culture after CMV antigen stimulation. The source of these receptors is a human donor in good health (CMV status not recorded). Some clones in this sample may be carry-over from other donors' samples.

This clonotype was picked up many times. The V gene is TRBV27, the J gene TRBJ2-2; no reliable D call. The CDR3 is 14 amino acids. Trimming stripped 3 bases from V and 1 base from J, with 6 bases between. Germline lookup yields CDR1 MNHEY and CDR2 SMNVEV (reference sequence). The CDR3 loop is CASSFVWNTGELFF. The CDR3 nucleotides are TGTGCCAGCAGTTTTGTCTGGAACACCGGGGAGCTGTTTTTT.

The chain uses TRBV12-3 or TRBV12-4 and TRBJ2-1, with 9 nucleotides matching TRBD2. The CDR3 has 23 amino acids. With 3 bases clipped from V and 6 bases from J, the junction kept 30 bases outside the gene matches. CDR3 loop: CASSFARGGSSRSAGGSLNEQFF. CDR3 nucleotides: TGTGCCAGCAGTTTCGCTCGCGGGGGATCGTCGCGATCCGCGGGGGGGAGTCTCAATGAGCAGTTCTTC.

This chain links TRBV27 with TRBJ2-3; possible D gene TRBD2, 5 bases. This CDR3 is built from 15 residues. Germline V gene data show CDR1 as MNHEY and CDR2 as SMNVEV (reference sequence). Trimming pared 0 bases from V and 2 bases from J, leaving 9 bases between. In DNA, the CDR3 is TGTGCCAGCAGTTTATCATCCGGGAACACAGATACGCAGTATTTT. Protein sequence: CASSLSSGNTDTQYF.

There are a few counts of this clonotype. The V and J genes are TRBV6-5 and TRBJ1-1, with no clear D. CDR1 MNHEY and CDR2 SVGAGI come from the germline V gene. The CDR3 totals 16 residues. With 0 bases removed from V and 0 bases from J, the gap between germline ends came to 11 bases. This CDR3 reads CASSYSNGFMNTEAFF. In DNA form, the CDR3 reads TGTGCCAGCAGTTACTCGAACGGTTTCATGAACACTGAAGCTTTCTTT.

This clonotype was picked up a small number of times. V and J are TRBV6-1 and TRBJ2-7; weak D call: TRBD2 (5 bases). The V end was cut by 6 bases, the J end by 2 bases, with 11 bases between. CDR1 and CDR2 (germline): MNHNS, SASEGT. CDR3 size: 13 residues. CDR3 DNA sequence: TGTGCCAGCAGCCTCCGGGGTACCTACGAGCAGTACTTC. It codes for CASSLRGTYEQYF.

This rearrangement joins TRBV5-4 to TRBJ2-5, with D possibly matching TRBD2 (5 bases). CDR3 length: 14 amino acids. V lost 4 bases and J 5 bases, leaving 15 bases between the germline ends. Germline lookup yields CDR1 SGHNT and CDR2 YYREEE (reference sequence). This CDR3 reads CASSRRGSWETQYF. The CDR3 DNA reads as TGTGCCAGCAGCCGGCGCGGGTCGTGGGAGACCCAGTACTTC.

This chain uses TRBV7-8 with TRBJ2-1, with D possibly being TRBD2 (6 bases). Per the germline V gene, CDR1 is SGHVS and CDR2 is FQNEAQ. V gave up 3 bases and J gave up 0 bases, with 18 bases separating them. The CDR3 runs to 18 residues. CDR3 coding DNA: TGTGCCAGCAGCTTTCGGGGCGGAGGGAGAGGCTCCTACAATGAGCAGTTCTTC. Residues: CASSFRGGGRGSYNEQFF.

This chain uses TRBV7-9 with TRBJ2-7; 7 nucleotides match TRBD1. CDR1 and CDR2 (germline): SEHNR, FQNEAQ (reference sequence). The CDR3 sequence is 14 residues long. J was trimmed by 0 bases and V by 8 bases; bases with no gene match: 7. The CDR3 region is CASEGGDSSYEQYF. The CDR3 coding sequence is TGTGCCAGCGAAGGTGGGGACAGCTCCTACGAGCAGTACTTC. Full variable domain (missing parts from reference TRBV7-9 and TRBJ2-7): DTGVSQNPRHKITKRGQNVTFRCDPISEHNRLYWYRQTLGQGPEFLTYFQNEAQLEKSRLLSDRFSAERPKGSFSTLEIQRTEQGDSAMYLCASEGGDSSYEQYFGPGTRLTVT.

This rearrangement joins TRBV12-3 or TRBV12-4 to TRBJ2-1; 10 bases are shared with TRBD2. The junction had 16 bases not matched to a gene; V was cut back by 3 bases and J by 5 bases. The CDR3 consists of 19 residues. CDR3 coding DNA: TGTGCCAGCAGTTTGTTGGGTAGCGGGGGGCTTTGGGGGAACAATGAGCAGTTCTTC. This gives the protein CASSLLGSGGLWGNNEQFF.

The chain uses TRBV27 and TRBJ2-2; no firm D call. This CDR3 contains 13 residues. CDR1 and CDR2 (germline): MNHEY, SMNVEV (reference sequence). Trimming took off 4 bases at V and 2 bases at J, with 5 bases between the two ends. The CDR3 spells CASSSLNTGELFF. The CDR3 DNA reads TGTGCCAGCAGTTCTCTTAACACCGGGGAGCTGTTTTTT.

In this sample, this clonotype turned up a few times. The V call is TRBV7-3, the J call TRBJ2-1; TRBD2 matches 14 bases. This CDR3 has 20 amino acids. Trimming took 4 bases from V and 5 from J; bases not matched to a gene: 16. Germline loops: CDR1 SGHTA, CDR2 FQGTGA. The CDR3 loop is CASSSMAGTSGGPADNEQFF. CDR3 nucleotides: TGTGCCAGCAGCTCCATGGCCGGGACTAGCGGGGGCCCGGCTGACAATGAGCAGTTCTTC.

The V and J genes are TRBV15 and TRBJ2-2; 8 bases are shared with TRBD1. The CDR3 sequence is 15 residues long. Trimming at V came to 1 base and at J to 9 bases, leaving 7 bases not matched to a gene. CDR1 is LNHNV and CDR2 is YYDKDF in the germline V gene (reference sequence). The CDR3 here is CATSRGAGQARELFF. DNA for the CDR3: TGTGCCACCAGCAGAGGGGCGGGACAGGCCAGGGAGCTGTTTTTT.

The CDR3, as DNA: TGTGCCAGCAGCTTAAGACAGAGTTACACCGGGGAGCTGTTTTTT. This sequence encodes CASSLRQSYTGELFF. The chain has TRBV28 and TRBJ2-2, with a possible D match to TRBD1 (5 bases). Trimming pared 6 bases from V and 3 bases from J, leaving 14 bases between. This CDR3 contains 15 residues. Germline loops: CDR1 MDHEN, CDR2 SYDVKM.

This clonotype appeared a few times. The chain is built from TRBV11-2 and TRBJ2-2; D is possibly TRBD1 or TRBD2 (5 bases each). Germline values: CDR1 SGHAT, CDR2 FQNNGV. Trimming took 10 bases from V and 0 from J, leaving 12 bases between them. This CDR3 spans 14 amino acids. The CDR3 loop reads CATNWGPNTGELFF. The CDR3 region has the DNA TGTGCCACAAATTGGGGACCGAACACCGGGGAGCTGTTTTTT.

This chain links TRBV15 with TRBJ2-2; D uncertain. Trimming stripped 0 bases from V and 1 base from J, with 6 bases between. The CDR3 covers 15 residues. CDR1 is LNHNV and CDR2 is YYDKDF in the germline V gene (reference sequence). The CDR3 region has the DNA TGTGCCACCAGCAGAGATTTGGGGAACACCGGGGAGCTGTTTTTT. This codes for CATSRDLGNTGELFF.

This clonotype was counted only a few times. The J gene is TRBJ1-2, the V gene TRBV5-6; TRBD1 is a possible D gene (5 bases). Germline assignment: CDR1 SGHDT and CDR2 YYEEEE. V lost 4 bases and J lost 2, with 12 bases in between. The CDR3 length is 14 residues. Here the CDR3 reads CASSPLGGNYGYTF. Here the CDR3 DNA reads TGTGCCAGCAGCCCCCTCGGGGGGAACTATGGCTACACCTTC.

J is TRBJ2-5 and V is TRBV7-6; TRBD1 agrees at 7 bases. Germline V gives CDR1 SGHVS, CDR2 FNYEAQ. The CDR3 is made up of 15 amino acids. With V trimmed by 1 base and J by 4 bases, 6 bases remained unmatched. In DNA form, the CDR3 reads TGTGCCAGCAGCTTAGGGGGGACAGATAGAGAGACCCAGTACTTC. Translation gives CASSLGGTDRETQYF.

Only a few counts were recorded for this clonotype. The missing conserved phenylalanine or tryptophan at the end of this CDR3 makes a read error likely. No DNA is shown, since the ends of the CDR3 on it are uncertain; the CDR3 is the one TCRdb lists. J is TRBJ2-7 and V is TRBV15; the table calls TRBD2, which could not be checked here. From germline, CDR1 is LNHNV and CDR2 YYDKDF (reference sequence). The CDR3 spans 13 residues, counting both ends. Here the CDR3 reads CATSRDRNRALGE.

This rearrangement joins TRBV7-6 to TRBJ2-5, with 7 positions matching TRBD1. Per the germline V gene, CDR1 is SGHVS and CDR2 is FNYEAQ. The CDR3 extends over 15 amino acids. Germline trimming cut 3 bases from V and 5 bases from J; bases unmatched to any gene: 9. Here the CDR3 reads CASSLGRGLRETQYF. The CDR3 nucleotides read TGTGCCAGCAGCTTGGGCAGGGGGTTGAGGGAGACCCAGTACTTC.

The chain recombines TRBV4-2 with TRBJ2-7; D may be TRBD1 or TRBD2 (7 bases each). The germline gives CDR1 LGHNA, CDR2 YNFKEQ. V lost 0 bases to trimming and J lost 6 bases, with 15 bases between them. The CDR3 is 15 amino acids. CDR3 coding DNA: TGTGCCAGCAGCCAAGATGGGAGGGGGCCCTCCGAGCAGTACTTC. Translation gives CASSQDGRGPSEQYF.